The 10 T cell receptor beta chains given below trace back to one sample, sequenced in a study of OX40 agonist ivuxolimab in advanced cancers. Method: immunoSEQ multiplex PCR; TCRdb's copy keeps in-frame clones and lacks some. Of 60,000 to 70,000 clones in the sample, roughly 85% were seen once. The sequencing used CD4+ or CD8+ T cells sorted from blood, collected in a trial of the OX40 agonist ivuxolimab. Source of these receptors: an adult with an advanced solid tumor such as melanoma, head and neck, liver or kidney cancer.

The chain carries TRBV7-9 and TRBJ1-2; possibly TRBD1 for D (5 bases). The germline V and J ends were trimmed by 5 bases and 4 bases, with 8 bases remaining between them. CDR3 length: 12 residues. Germline V gives CDR1 SEHNR, CDR2 FQNEAQ (reference sequence). CDR3 bases: TGTGCCAGCAGCCTAGACAGCTATGGCTACACCTTC. It is translated as CASSLDSYGYTF. Based on the CDR3 plus reference TRBV7-9 and TRBJ1-2, the full variable domain is DTGVSQNPRHKITKRGQNVTFRCDPISEHNRLYWYRQTLGQGPEFLTYFQNEAQLEKSRLLSDRFSAERPKGSFSTLEIQRTEQGDSAMYLCASSLDSYGYTFGSGTRLTVV.

Of note for this clone: The DNA is left out, because the CDR3 cannot be placed on it with certainty; the CDR3 is given as TCRdb lists it. This chain uses TRBV6-5 with TRBJ1-2. The CDR3 region is 14 residues in length, termini included. CDR1 and CDR2 (germline): MNHEY, SVGAGI. The CDR3 region is CASSSSGRNYGYTF.

DNA of the CDR3: TGTGCCAGCAGGGTTAGCGGAGACTACAATGAGCAGTTCTTC. Translated, it gives CASRVSGDYNEQFF. This chain connects TRBV6-1 to TRBJ2-1; a possible D gene is TRBD2 (6 bases). CDR3 length equals 14 residues. CDR1 and CDR2 from the germline V gene are MNHNS and SASEGT. Trimming removed 6 bases from V and 3 bases from J, with 12 bases in between.

This sequence joins TRBV5-1 and TRBJ2-2; 9 positions match TRBD2. In germline, CDR1 is SGHRS, CDR2 YFSETQ. This CDR3 is built from 16 residues. The V and J ends lost 4 bases and 2 bases, in that order; junction bases with no gene match: 6. As DNA, the CDR3 is TGCGCCAGCAGCACTTCTAGCGGGATTAACACCGGGGAGCTGTTTTTT. It codes for CASSTSSGINTGELFF.

This chain links TRBV5-1 with TRBJ2-5; perhaps D is TRBD1 or TRBD2 (6 bases each). Looked up from germline, CDR1 is SGHRS and CDR2 is YFSETQ. The CDR3 loop spans 13 amino acids. The germline V and J ends were trimmed by 4 bases and 4 bases, with 11 bases remaining between them. The CDR3 is CASSQGRGETQYF. The CDR3 DNA sequence: TGCGCCAGCAGCCAGGGGCGGGGAGAGACCCAGTACTTC.

The chain combines TRBV15 with TRBJ2-3; 7 bases map to TRBD1. After removal of 5 bases from V and 0 bases from J, the junction contained 5 bases not matched to a gene. This CDR3 has 15 amino acids. Germline values: CDR1 LNHNV, CDR2 YYDKDF (reference sequence). The CDR3 coding sequence is TGTGCCACCAGCCGGGGACAGCCAAGCACAGATACGCAGTATTTT. It translates to CATSRGQPSTDTQYF. The full variable domain, with the rest looked up from reference TRBV15 and TRBJ2-3, is DAMVIQNPRYQVTQFGKPVTLSCSQTLNHNVMYWYQQKSSQAPKLLFHYYDKDFNNEADTPDNFQSRRPNTSFCFLDIRSPGLGDTAMYLCATSRGQPSTDTQYFGPGTRLTVL.

This chain uses TRBV12-5 with TRBJ2-2; TRBD1 agrees at 7 bases. The V gene end was trimmed by 5 bases and the J gene end by 4 bases; junction bases not matched to a gene: 10. This CDR3 has 16 amino acids. The germline V gene has CDR1 LGHNT and CDR2 FRNRAP. This CDR3 reads CASGNKQGLVTGELFF. In nucleotides, the CDR3 is TGTGCTAGTGGTAACAAACAGGGGTTGGTCACCGGGGAGCTGTTTTTT. The full variable domain, rest sourced from reference TRBV12-5 and TRBJ2-2, is DARVTQTPRHKVTEMGQEVTMRCQPILGHNTVFWYRQTMMQGLELLAYFRNRAPLDDSGMPKDRFSAEMPDATLATLKIQPSEPRDSAVYFCASGNKQGLVTGELFFGEGSRLTVL.

The J gene is TRBJ2-5, the V gene TRBV6-1, with TRBD2 identical over 12 bases. Germline V gene sequence: CDR1 MNHNS, CDR2 SASEGT. After removal of 7 bases from V and 4 bases from J, the junction contained 4 bases not matched to a gene. The CDR3 extends over 14 amino acids. The CDR3 is CASTTTSGGETQYF. The DNA for the CDR3 is TGTGCCAGCACCACGACTAGCGGGGGAGAGACCCAGTACTTC.

The chain couples TRBV11-2 to TRBJ2-3, with unresolved D. V lost 6 bases and J 5 bases, leaving 9 bases between the germline ends. The CDR3 runs to 12 residues. The V gene's germline CDR1 is SGHAT and CDR2 FQNNGV. The CDR3 reads CASRLSGDTQYF. The CDR3 bases are TGTGCCAGCAGGCTGTCGGGAGATACGCAGTATTTT.

V and J are TRBV28 and TRBJ1-5; D gene uncertain. V was trimmed by 5 bases and J by 0 bases, leaving 14 bases between them. Germline V lookup: CDR1 MDHEN, CDR2 SYDVKM. The CDR3 covers 16 residues. The CDR3 nucleotides are TGTGCCAGCAGTGCTAAACAGATTTATAGCAATCAGCCCCAGCATTTT. It yields the protein CASSAKQIYSNQPQHF.